Detailed here is one T cell receptor (beta chain). Its specific antigen is unknown. No much larger clone exists at a distance of one base, and base qualities are not known. Spanning cysteine to phenylalanine, the CDR3 consists of 13 amino acids. Here the CDR3 DNA is all that survives: 39 bases in frame from base 1. V loses 7 bases of germline sequence and J loses 5 bases, and the interval between the two ends is 14 bases. Per the germline V gene, SQVTM is the CDR1 and ANQGSEA is the CDR2. The sample belongs to a study of human T cells and chemical hapten exposure (dated by TCRdb to about 2021). For context, the study as a whole: For sensitization, 2% DPC in acetone was applied to a 2 cm by 2 cm area of upper inner arm skin. Weekly therapeutic DPC doses were additionally applied to the scalp of patients throughout the roughly 22-week study period. Patch testing was done on the upper back using Finn chambers containing 0.01% DPC, and results were scored after 6 days according to International Contact Dermatitis Research Group standards. Most of the patients in the cohort were female, and the cohort covered alopecia areata with under or over 50% scalp involvement, alopecia totalis and alopecia universalis. Libraries were pooled for sequencing, and per-sample TCR yields varied mainly because of small differences in library volumes within the pool. Peripheral blood TCR repertoire changes were tracked in vivo in alopecia patients during primary and secondary sensitization to the hapten diphenylcyclopropenone (DPC). Blood samples were taken from patients before sensitization (week 0) and then at 2, 6 and about 24 weeks after DPC sensitization. Blood for TCR sequencing was provided by twenty-nine alopecia patients at one to four time points (pre-sensitization, 2, 6 and 24 weeks). Findings and caveats that apply to the study as a whole: DPC sensitization did not change the number of TCRs with a frequency above 1 in 1000, and there was no evidence of changes in global repertoire structure. Repeated subsampling changed both the strength of the expansion versus patch-test correlation and the threshold at which that correlation became significant. A positive correlation was found between the number of PT1 expanded TCRs and patch test score, with significance reached at thresholds 8, 16 and 32 but not 4. All patients had alopecia, a presumed autoimmune disease, so their immune response might differ from that of healthy individuals. Significantly more large CDR3 similarity clusters were formed by expanded TCRs than by pre-sensitization or healthy control sets, consistent with antigen-driven responses.

The library was produced with RACE. Sequencing was carried out with a NextSeq 500. Library preparation attached unique molecular identifiers to individual cDNA molecules for quantitative, reproducible TCR counting. For every blood RNA sample, sequencing covered both the TCR alpha and TCR beta chains. The paper's processing steps were these. Samples had a median of approximately 93,000 TCRs, with a range from about 23,224 to 690,600. The Decombinator software suite was used to annotate the V, J and CDR3 of the TCR reads. Every sample was subsampled to the same number of TCRs (28,000) for the PS versus PT1 abundance plots. Expanded TCRs were defined as absent before sensitization and observed at least eight times at the 2-week time point. The public sequencing data were trimmed at Q25 with fastp and processed into clonotypes with MiXCR by TCRdb, which kept only in-frame beta chains. Here each entry gathers all rows of one CDR3 protein and keeps the most common genes and DNA. Here the V and J calls rest on TCRdb's processing, not on the authors' analysis. The sample table contains roughly 97,000 distinct CDR3 sequences; only one count was recorded for roughly 27% of them. The ten largest make up over 9% of the sample.

The time point label for this specimen denotes: patch test 3, about 24 weeks after DPC sensitization. The treatment or condition label here, explained by the study, means: therapeutic diphenylcyclopropenone sensitization with weekly scalp DPC. Blood at each patch-test visit was drawn before the patch test was applied. To be eligible, patients had to be aged 18 to 70, diagnosed with alopecia and judged suitable for DPC therapy, while pregnant patients were excluded. Total RNA was isolated from unfractionated whole blood collected in Tempus Blood RNA tubes. Rearrangement joined TRBV29-1 to TRBJ1-4; the D gene remains uncertain. This specimen was whole blood, taken in connection with sensitization to the hapten diphenylcyclopropenone (DPC). This sequence originates from a man aged 35 to 55 with alopecia areata. Some clones in this sample may be carry-over from other donors' samples. The nucleotides are TGCAGCGCGGGAGATGGGAGGAATGAAAAACTGTTTTTT. It translates as CSAGDGRNEKLFF. Beyond the CDR3, the reference TRBV29-1 and TRBJ1-4 genes provide the residues; the full variable domain reads: SAVISQKPSRDICQRGTSLTIQCQVDSQVTMMFWYRQQPGQSLTLIATANQGSEATYESGFVIDKFPISRPNLTFSTLTVSNMSPEDSSIYLCSAGDGRNEKLFFGSGTQLSVL.